One and the same sample provided the 4 T cell receptor beta chains below, sequenced in a study of response to subunit inactivated influenza vaccine. TCRdb recomputed calls from the RT-PCR reads with MiXCR, one row per CDR3 protein. This repertoire shows hundreds of thousands of distinct CDR3 sequences, roughly 14% found once; its top ten account for approximately 10%. Sequenced here: PBMCs from blood, sampled 11 to 12 days after vaccination. These receptors were taken from a man in his forties or fifties who received an inactivated influenza vaccine.

This clonotype was picked up a small number of times. The CDR3 is CASSLGGLLQETQYF. CDR3 DNA: TGTGCCAGCAGTTTGGGGGGACTCCTCCAAGAGACCCAGTACTTC. This chain links TRBV12-3 or TRBV12-4 with TRBJ2-5; TRBD2 might be the D (6 bases). The CDR3 consists of 15 residues. V was shortened by 3 bases and J by 1 base, with 12 bases between the two germline ends.

The chain uses TRBV4-3 and TRBJ2-2, with D tentatively TRBD1 or TRBD2 (5 bases each). The V gene's germline CDR1 is LGHNA and CDR2 YSLEER. This CDR3 spans 15 amino acids. V was clipped by 4 bases and J by 6 bases, with 15 bases between them. The CDR3 sequence: CASSRGSSVPGELFF. The CDR3 DNA reads TGCGCCAGCAGCCGGGGGTCCTCTGTCCCCGGGGAGCTGTTTTTT.

This clonotype was observed a few times. This sequence joins TRBV7-2 and TRBJ2-2; D is perhaps TRBD1 or TRBD2 (6 bases each). Germline CDR1 reads SGHTA; CDR2 reads FQGNSA. The CDR3 length is 15 residues. Trimming shortened V by 7 bases and J by 4 bases, and 16 bases separated the two germline ends. CDR3 region: CASNPTRGPTGELFF. The CDR3 DNA is TGTGCCAGCAATCCAACTCGGGGGCCCACCGGGGAGCTGTTTTTT.

The rearrangement uses TRBV4-3 and TRBJ2-5; D unclear. Per germline, CDR1 LGHNA and CDR2 YSLEER. Trimming stripped 0 bases from V and 0 bases from J, with 8 bases between. CDR3 length: 15 amino acids. CDR3 amino acids: CASSQDTRNQETQYF. Here the CDR3 DNA reads TGCGCCAGCAGCCAAGATACGCGGAACCAAGAGACCCAGTACTTC.